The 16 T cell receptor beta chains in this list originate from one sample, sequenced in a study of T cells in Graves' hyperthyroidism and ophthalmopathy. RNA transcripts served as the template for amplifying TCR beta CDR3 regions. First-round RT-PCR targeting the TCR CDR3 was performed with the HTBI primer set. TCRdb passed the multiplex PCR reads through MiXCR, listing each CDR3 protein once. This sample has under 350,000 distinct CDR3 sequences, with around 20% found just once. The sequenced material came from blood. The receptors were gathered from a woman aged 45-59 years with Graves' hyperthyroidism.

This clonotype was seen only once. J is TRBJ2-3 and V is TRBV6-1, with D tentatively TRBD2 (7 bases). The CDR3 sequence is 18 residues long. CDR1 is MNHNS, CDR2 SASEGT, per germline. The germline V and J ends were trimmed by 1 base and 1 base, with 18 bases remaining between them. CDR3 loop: CASSEGGGGFRRTDTQYF. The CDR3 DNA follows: TGTGCCAGCAGTGAAGGCGGGGGCGGGTTTAGGCGCACAGATACGCAGTATTTT.

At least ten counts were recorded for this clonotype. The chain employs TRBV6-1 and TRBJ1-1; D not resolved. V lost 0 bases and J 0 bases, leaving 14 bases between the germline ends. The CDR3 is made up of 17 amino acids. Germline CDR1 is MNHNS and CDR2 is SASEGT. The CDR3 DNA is TGTGCCAGCAGTGAAGCGCCACAGCTCAATTTGAACACTGAAGCTTTCTTT. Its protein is CASSEAPQLNLNTEAFF.

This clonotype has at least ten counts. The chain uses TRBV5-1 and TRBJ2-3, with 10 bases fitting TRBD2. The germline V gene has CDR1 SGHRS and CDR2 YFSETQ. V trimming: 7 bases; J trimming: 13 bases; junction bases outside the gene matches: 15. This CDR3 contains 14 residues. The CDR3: CASHRGPLAGAKYF. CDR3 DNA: TGCGCCAGCCATCGTGGCCCCCTAGCGGGGGCCAAGTATTTT.

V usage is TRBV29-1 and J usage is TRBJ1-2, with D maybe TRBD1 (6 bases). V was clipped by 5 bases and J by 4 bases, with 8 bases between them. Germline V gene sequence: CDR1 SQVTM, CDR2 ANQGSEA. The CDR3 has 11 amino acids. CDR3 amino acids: CSVKDSYGYTF. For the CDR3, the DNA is TGCAGCGTTAAGGACAGCTATGGCTACACCTTC.

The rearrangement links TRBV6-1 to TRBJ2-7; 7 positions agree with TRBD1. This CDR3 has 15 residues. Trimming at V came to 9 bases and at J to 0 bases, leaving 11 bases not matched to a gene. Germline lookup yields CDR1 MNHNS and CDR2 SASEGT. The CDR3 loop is CASTYGTVISYEQYF. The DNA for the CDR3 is TGTGCCAGTACGTATGGGACAGTTATCTCCTACGAGCAGTACTTC.

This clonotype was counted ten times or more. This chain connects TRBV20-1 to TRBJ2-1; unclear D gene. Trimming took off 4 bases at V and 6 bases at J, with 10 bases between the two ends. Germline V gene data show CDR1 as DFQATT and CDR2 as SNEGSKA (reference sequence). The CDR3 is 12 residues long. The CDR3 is CSATGASNEQFF. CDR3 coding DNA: TGCAGTGCTACCGGTGCAAGCAATGAGCAGTTCTTC.

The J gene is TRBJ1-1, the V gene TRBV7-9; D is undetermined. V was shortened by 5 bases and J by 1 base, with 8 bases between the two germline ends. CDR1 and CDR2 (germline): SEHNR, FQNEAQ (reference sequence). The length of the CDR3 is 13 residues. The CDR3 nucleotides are TGTGCCAGCAGCCCTACACAGAACACTGAAGCTTTCTTT. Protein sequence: CASSPTQNTEAFF. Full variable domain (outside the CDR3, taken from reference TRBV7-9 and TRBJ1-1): DTGVSQNPRHKITKRGQNVTFRCDPISEHNRLYWYRQTLGQGPEFLTYFQNEAQLEKSRLLSDRFSAERPKGSFSTLEIQRTEQGDSAMYLCASSPTQNTEAFFGQGTRLTVV.

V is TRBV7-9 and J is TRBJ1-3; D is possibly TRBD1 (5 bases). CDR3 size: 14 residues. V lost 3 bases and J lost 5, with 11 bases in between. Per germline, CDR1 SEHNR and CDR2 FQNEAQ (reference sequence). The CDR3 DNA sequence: TGTGCCAGCAGCTTCGGGGGAACAAGAAACACCATATATTTT. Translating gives CASSFGGTRNTIYF.

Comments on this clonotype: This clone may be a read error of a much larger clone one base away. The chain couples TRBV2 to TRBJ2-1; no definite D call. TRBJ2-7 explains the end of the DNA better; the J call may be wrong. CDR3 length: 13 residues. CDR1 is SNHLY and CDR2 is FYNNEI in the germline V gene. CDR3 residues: CASSDTSYNEQYF. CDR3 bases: TGTGCCAGCAGTGACACCTCCTACAATGAGCAGTACTTC.

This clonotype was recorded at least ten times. Written as DNA, the CDR3 is TGCAGTGCTAGTTCCTGGGGGGGAGGCACTGAAGCTTTCTTT. Its translation is CSASSWGGGTEAFF. This chain links TRBV20-1 with TRBJ1-1; D possibly corresponds to TRBD1 (5 bases). CDR3 length: 14 amino acids. Germline V CDR1 and CDR2: DFQATT, SNEGSKA (reference sequence). V lost 3 bases and J 4 bases, leaving 15 bases between the germline ends.

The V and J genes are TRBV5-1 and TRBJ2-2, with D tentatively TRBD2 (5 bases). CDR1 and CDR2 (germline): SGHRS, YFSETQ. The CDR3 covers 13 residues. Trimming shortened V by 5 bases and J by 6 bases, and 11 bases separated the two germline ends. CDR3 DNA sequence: TGCGCCAGCAGTCCTCTAGCTTCCGGGGAGCTGTTTTTT. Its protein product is CASSPLASGELFF.

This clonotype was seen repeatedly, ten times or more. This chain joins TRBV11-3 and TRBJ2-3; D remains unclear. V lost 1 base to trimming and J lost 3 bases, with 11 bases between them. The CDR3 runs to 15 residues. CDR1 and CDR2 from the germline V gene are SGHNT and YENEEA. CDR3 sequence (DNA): TGTGCCAGCAGCTTAGGAGCCCCTGGGACAGATACGCAGTATTTT. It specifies CASSLGAPGTDTQYF. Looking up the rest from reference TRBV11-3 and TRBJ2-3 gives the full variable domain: EAGVVQSPRYKIIEKKQPVAFWCNPISGHNTLYWYLQNLGQGPELLIRYENEEAVDDSQLPKDRFSAERLKGVDSTLKIQPAELGDSAVYLCASSLGAPGTDTQYFGPGTRLTVL.

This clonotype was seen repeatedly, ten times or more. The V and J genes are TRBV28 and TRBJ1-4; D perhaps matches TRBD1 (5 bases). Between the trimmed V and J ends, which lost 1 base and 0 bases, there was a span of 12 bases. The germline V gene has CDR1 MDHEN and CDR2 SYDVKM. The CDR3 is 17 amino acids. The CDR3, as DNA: TGTGCCAGCAGTTTATCCCCACGACAGACAACTAATGAAAAACTGTTTTTT. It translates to CASSLSPRQTTNEKLFF.

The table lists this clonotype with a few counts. CDR3 coding DNA: TGCAGTGCTAGAGAGCTAGCGGGTCCCCTGGAGTTCTTC. The encoded protein is CSARELAGPLEFF. The chain combines TRBV20-1 with TRBJ2-1, with 8 bases matching TRBD2. Trimming removed 0 bases from V and 14 bases from J; junction bases left unmatched: 9. The CDR3 has 13 residues. Germline CDR1 reads DFQATT; CDR2 reads SNEGSKA (reference sequence).

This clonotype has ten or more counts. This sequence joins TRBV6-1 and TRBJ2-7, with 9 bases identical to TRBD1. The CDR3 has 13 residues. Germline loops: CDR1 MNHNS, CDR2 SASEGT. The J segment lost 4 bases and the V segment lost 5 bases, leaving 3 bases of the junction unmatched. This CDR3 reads CASSSDRGYEQYF. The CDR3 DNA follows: TGTGCCAGCAGTTCCGACAGGGGGTACGAGCAGTACTTC.

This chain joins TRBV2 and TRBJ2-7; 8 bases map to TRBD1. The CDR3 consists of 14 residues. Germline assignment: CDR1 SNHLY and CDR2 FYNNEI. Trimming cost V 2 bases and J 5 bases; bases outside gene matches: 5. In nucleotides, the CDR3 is TGTGCCAGCAGTGAACAGGGGGCGATCAACGAGCAGTACTTC. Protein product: CASSEQGAINEQYF.